These T cell receptor beta chains were read from a single sample in a study of T cell responses to AZD1222 COVID-19 vaccine. The repertoire was sequenced with immunoSEQ multiplex PCR; TCRdb's copy has only in-frame clones and lacks some. The repertoire consists of roughly 76,000 clones, with nearly 90% occurring once and the leading ten covering about a tenth. The sample was peripheral blood, taken on day 0 of AZD1222 vaccination. Source of these receptors: an adult in good health. Both conserved end residues are part of each CDR3. D genes are given only for firm matches. Only some rows state a clone size, as once, few, many or a class for expanded clones.

len	d_gene	abundance	v_gene	j_gene	CDR3aa	CDR3nt
15	TRBD1	-	TRBV7-9	TRBJ1-5	CASSGPGQGNQPQHF	TGTGCCAGCAGCGGGCCCGGACAGGGCAATCAGCCCCAGCATTTT
13	TRBD1	-	TRBV29-1	TRBJ1-3	CSVGTGVGNTIYF	TGCAGCGTCGGGACAGGGGTAGGAAACACCATATATTTT
14	-	-	TRBV11-2	TRBJ2-1	CASSLDLGHERQFF	TGTGCCAGCAGCTTAGATTTAGGCCACGAGCGGCAGTTCTTC
14	-	-	TRBV6-5	TRBJ1-6	CASSYSSGNSPLHF	TGTGCCAGCAGTTACTCATCGGGGAATTCACCCCTCCACTTT
14	-	-	TRBV27	TRBJ2-3	CASSLSTSGDTQYF	TGTGCCAGCAGTTTATCGACTTCTGGGGATACGCAGTATTTT
18	-	once	TRBV28	TRBJ1-2	CASSQLRDILTRGYGYTF	TGTGCCAGCAGTCAACTCAGGGACATCCTCACCCGGGGCTATGGCTACACCTTC
13	-	-	TRBV28	TRBJ1-5	CASIQDYNQPQHF	TGTGCCAGCATCCAGGATTACAATCAGCCCCAGCATTTT
15	-	-	TRBV7-2	TRBJ2-2	CASRSNTGLAGELFF	TGTGCCAGCAGGTCCAATACAGGTCTGGCCGGGGAGCTGTTTTTT
11	-	-	TRBV20-1	TRBJ1-2	CSARPDYGYTF	TGCAGTGCCCGACCGGACTATGGCTACACCTTC
17	TRBD2	-	TRBV7-9	TRBJ2-1	CASSLGRLAGGPVEQFF	TGTGCCAGCAGCTTAGGGAGACTAGCGGGAGGGCCGGTTGAGCAGTTCTTC
13	TRBD1	-	TRBV6-5	TRBJ2-7	CASSPGQGPEQYF	TGTGCCAGCAGCCCGGGACAGGGCCCCGAGCAGTACTTC
18	-	-	TRBV11-2	TRBJ2-7	CASSLDLGPVREAYEQYF	TGTGCCAGCAGCTTAGATCTGGGCCCCGTGAGGGAGGCCTACGAGCAGTACTTC
14	-	-	TRBV19	TRBJ2-4	CASTPSPGLTIQYF	TGTGCCAGTACCCCATCACCGGGACTTACCATTCAGTACTTC
14	TRBD1	-	TRBV19	TRBJ2-2	CASSGTANTGELFF	TGTGCCAGTAGCGGGACAGCGAACACCGGGGAGCTGTTTTTT
11	-	-	TRBV29-1	TRBJ1-2	CSVSRSRGYTF	TGCAGCGTTTCCCGGTCTCGTGGCTACACCTTC
14	-	once	TRBV24-1	TRBJ2-7	CATSDFRRGWQQYF	TGTGCCACCAGTGATTTCCGGAGGGGATGGCAGCAGTACTTC
14	TRBD1	-	TRBV5-1	TRBJ2-1	CASSLDRGSDEQFF	TGCGCCAGCAGCTTGGACAGGGGTTCCGATGAGCAGTTCTTC
16	-	-	TRBV5-5	TRBJ2-2	CASSLGLALNTGELFF	TGTGCCAGCAGCTTGGGGCTAGCGCTGAACACCGGGGAGCTGTTTTTT
12	-	-	TRBV19	TRBJ2-5	CASTDAGETQYF	TGTGCCAGTACTGACGCCGGGGAGACCCAGTACTTC
14	-	once	TRBV28	TRBJ2-1	CASSFRFPGPEQFF	TGTGCCAGCAGCTTTAGGTTCCCAGGGCCTGAGCAGTTCTTC
17	-	-	TRBV28	TRBJ2-3	CASSSFSDPYHTDTQYF	TGTGCCAGCAGCTCCTTTAGCGACCCCTATCACACAGATACGCAGTATTTT
13	-	-	TRBV19	TRBJ1-4	CASSMPRREKLFF	TGTGCCAGTAGTATGCCCCGCAGGGAAAAACTGTTTTTT
15	-	-	TRBV2	TRBJ2-3	CASSRRGTATDTQYF	TGTGCCAGCAGCCGACGCGGGACAGCCACAGATACGCAGTATTTT
13	-	-	TRBV6-6	TRBJ2-1	CASRYWAGNEQFF	TGTGCCAGCAGGTACTGGGCCGGCAATGAGCAGTTCTTC
18	-	-	TRBV12-5	TRBJ2-4	CASGLVPGGPQAKNIQYF	TGTGCTAGTGGTTTGGTCCCCGGGGGGCCCCAAGCCAAAAACATTCAGTACTTC
15	TRBD2	-	TRBV5-4	TRBJ2-3	CASSRGRGITDTQYF	TGTGCCAGCAGCCGAGGGAGGGGCATCACAGATACGCAGTATTTT
12	-	once	TRBV6-5	TRBJ2-2	CASTRWAGELFF	TGTGCCAGCACCAGGTGGGCCGGGGAGCTGTTTTTT
16	TRBD2	-	TRBV4-2	TRBJ2-1	CASSPTGLAGGNEQFF	TGTGCCAGCAGCCCGACCGGGCTAGCGGGAGGGAATGAGCAGTTCTTC
14	TRBD2	-	TRBV7-3	TRBJ2-3	CASSFSGSPDTQYF	TGTGCCAGCAGCTTTAGCGGGAGCCCTGATACGCAGTATTTT
15	-	-	TRBV18	TRBJ1-6	CASSPWGASNSPLHF	TGTGCCAGCTCACCATGGGGGGCTAGTAATTCACCCCTCCACTTT
13	TRBD2	-	TRBV6-5	TRBJ2-7	CASSRAGGYEQYF	TGTGCCAGCAGTCGAGCGGGGGGCTACGAGCAGTACTTC
14	-	-	TRBV3-1/TRBV3-2	TRBJ2-5	CASSQGDGQETQYF	TGTGCCAGCAGCCAAGGGGACGGCCAAGAGACCCAGTACTTC
14	-	-	TRBV28	TRBJ1-1	CASSLGTMNTEAFF	TGTGCCAGCAGTTTAGGGACGATGAACACTGAAGCTTTCTTT
13	-	-	TRBV5-4	TRBJ1-1	CASSLLGGLEAFF	TGTGCCAGCAGCTTGCTGGGTGGACTTGAAGCTTTCTTT
19	TRBD2	once	TRBV30	TRBJ2-7	CAWRRTGTSGRIVSYEQYF	TGTGCCTGGAGACGAACGGGGACTAGCGGGAGAATTGTGAGCTACGAGCAGTACTTC
18	-	-	TRBV6-1	TRBJ1-3	CASSDRPPWGSSGNTIYF	TGTGCCAGCAGTGATAGACCCCCATGGGGCAGCTCTGGAAACACCATATATTTT
13	-	-	TRBV18	TRBJ1-3	CAIGSARGNTIYF	TGTGCCATCGGGAGTGCGAGGGGAAACACCATATATTTT
11	-	once	TRBV28	TRBJ2-7	CASSPPHEQYF	TGTGCCAGCAGTCCCCCCCACGAGCAGTACTTC
15	TRBD1	-	TRBV18	TRBJ2-1	CASSPGTGTYNEQFF	TGTGCCAGCTCACCCGGGACAGGCACCTACAATGAGCAGTTCTTC
15	-	-	TRBV7-9	TRBJ2-7	CASRRGAGPSYEQYF	TGTGCCAGCAGGCGAGGGGCGGGACCCTCCTACGAGCAGTACTTC
11	-	-	TRBV12-3/TRBV12-4	TRBJ1-1	CASSFTDEAFF	TGTGCCAGCAGTTTCACGGACGAAGCTTTCTTT
13	-	-	TRBV5-1	TRBJ2-7	CASSFNQGYEQYF	TGCGCCAGCAGCTTCAACCAAGGCTACGAGCAGTACTTC
12	-	-	TRBV13	TRBJ2-1	CASSVYYNEQFF	TGTGCCAGCAGTGTCTACTACAATGAGCAGTTCTTC
13	-	-	TRBV28	TRBJ1-2	CASSNSGGYGYTF	TGTGCCAGCAGTAACTCGGGGGGGTATGGCTACACCTTC
12	-	-	TRBV12-3/TRBV12-4	TRBJ1-5	CAIQHSNQPQHF	TGTGCCATACAACATAGCAATCAGCCCCAGCATTTT
14	-	-	TRBV3-1/TRBV3-2	TRBJ1-4	CASSQVAGNEKLFF	TGTGCCAGCAGCCAAGTGGCAGGTAATGAAAAACTGTTTTTT
13	-	once	TRBV12-3/TRBV12-4	TRBJ2-7	CASSLARGYEQYF	TGTGCCAGCAGTTTAGCGAGGGGATACGAGCAGTACTTC
14	TRBD1	-	TRBV2	TRBJ1-4	CASIRQGGGEKLFF	TGTGCCAGCATCAGACAGGGGGGTGGTGAAAAACTGTTTTTT
16	-	-	TRBV7-2	TRBJ2-5	CASSFLSGGRGETQYF	TGTGCCAGCAGCTTCCTTAGTGGGGGACGCGGAGAGACCCAGTACTTC